The clone carrying this TCR beta chain was observed a single time. PCR used 60 Vbeta primers and 13 Jbeta primers. Generated by immunoSEQ multiplex PCR, the TCRdb table keeps only in-frame clones and is missing some. The table lists 100,000 to 120,000 clones, roughly three quarters of them singletons. This entry comes from a study of cytomegalovirus exposure and HLA in healthy donors. From germline, CDR1 is SGHTA and CDR2 FQGTGA. The CDR3 runs to 14 residues. V was pared by 5 bases and J by 1 base, with 11 bases between. The source is a man aged 25 to 40 in good health and CMV-seronegative. Sequenced material: PBMCs. The chain is built from TRBV7-3 and TRBJ1-1, with D possibly matching TRBD1 (5 bases). CDR3 sequence (DNA): TGTGCCAGCAGCGAACAGGCCAAGAACACTGAAGCTTTCTTT. Translated: CASSEQAKNTEAFF. Supplemented by reference TRBV7-3 and TRBJ1-1, the full variable domain reads GAGVSQTPSNKVTEKGKYVELRCDPISGHTALYWYRQSLGQGPEFLIYFQGTGAADDSGLPNDRFFAVRPEGSVSTLKIQRTERGDSAVYLCASSEQAKNTEAFFGQGTRLTVV.